This paragraph reports one T cell receptor beta chain. As yet, its antigen is unknown. Patients having uncontrolled infection, another autoimmune disease, pregnancy or lactation were not included. This record comes from a study of T cells in Graves' hyperthyroidism and ophthalmopathy. Using RNA transcripts as the source, TCR beta CDR3 regions were amplified. The TCR CDR3 was amplified in a first-round RT-PCR using the HTBI primer set. TCRdb recomputed calls from the multiplex PCR reads with MiXCR, one row per CDR3 protein. The sample lists under 450,000 distinct CDR3 sequences, 15% to 18% occurring once. Broader study findings: Blood also carried most thyroid clonotypes expanded above 0.001.

V was pared by 0 bases and J by 4 bases, with 6 bases between. The germline gives CDR1 LNHNV, CDR2 YYDKDF (reference sequence). The CDR3 consists of 13 residues. The chain joins TRBV15 to TRBJ1-1, with no clear D. The clonotype originates from a woman aged 18 to 35 with Graves' hyperthyroidism. What was sequenced was blood. CDR3 in DNA: TGTGCCACCAGCAGAGATCGGGTCACTGAAGCTTTCTTT. It encodes CATSRDRVTEAFF.